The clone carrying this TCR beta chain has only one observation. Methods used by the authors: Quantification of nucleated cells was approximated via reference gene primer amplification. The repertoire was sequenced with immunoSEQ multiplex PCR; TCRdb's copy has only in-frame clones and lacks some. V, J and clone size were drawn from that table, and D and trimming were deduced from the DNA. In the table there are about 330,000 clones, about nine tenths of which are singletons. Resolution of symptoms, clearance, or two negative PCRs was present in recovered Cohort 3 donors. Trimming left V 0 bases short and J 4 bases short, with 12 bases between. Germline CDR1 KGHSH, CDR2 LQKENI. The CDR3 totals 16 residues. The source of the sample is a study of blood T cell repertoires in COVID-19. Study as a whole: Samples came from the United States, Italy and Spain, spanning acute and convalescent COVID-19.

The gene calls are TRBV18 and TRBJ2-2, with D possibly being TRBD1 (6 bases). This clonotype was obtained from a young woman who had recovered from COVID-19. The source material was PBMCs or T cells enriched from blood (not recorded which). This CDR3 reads CASSPPQGFLTGELFF. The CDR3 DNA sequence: TGTGCCAGCTCACCACCCCAGGGGTTCCTCACCGGGGAGCTGTTTTTT. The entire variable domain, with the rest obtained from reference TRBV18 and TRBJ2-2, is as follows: NAGVMQNPRHLVRRRGQEARLRCSPMKGHSHVYWYRQLPEEGLKFMVYLQKENIIDESGMPKERFSAEFPKEGPSILRIQQVVRGDSAAYFCASSPPQGFLTGELFFGEGSRLTVL.